The present entry profiles one TCR beta chain with its context. Germline lookup yields CDR1 MNHNS and CDR2 SASEGT. The V gene lost 7 bases and the J gene lost 1 base, with 13 bases spanning the gap. The CDR3 spans 14 residues. The record originates from a study of cytomegalovirus exposure and HLA in healthy donors. Primers included in the PCR were 60 Vbeta and 13 Jbeta primers. Assay: immunoSEQ multiplex PCR; the TCRdb copy retains only in-frame clones and omits some. The sample holds tens of thousands of clones, around 76% seen once. The rearrangement links TRBV6-1 to TRBJ1-1; D is undetermined. This receptor was taken from a woman in her thirties in good health and CMV-seropositive. Material for sequencing was PBMCs. The CDR3 DNA is TGTGCCAGCACCAACGAGGGCAGGAACACTGAAGCTTTCTTT. Protein product: CASTNEGRNTEAFF.